A selection of T cell receptor beta chains follows, all from one sample in a study of CD8+CD57+ T cells in acquired aplastic anemia. TCRdb itself ran the reads through MiXCR, one entry per CDR3 protein. The sample contains 250,000 or so distinct CDR3 sequences, 40% to 50% of which appear only once. Source material: sorted CD4+, CD8+, or CD8+CD57+ T cells (not recorded which) from PBMCs. The source is a human donor with aplastic anemia. CDR3s include the opening cysteine and the closing phenylalanine or tryptophan. D genes are given only for firm matches. Clone size appears in some rows only: once, few, many, or a class for an expanded clone.

j_gene	v_gene	d_gene	len	abundance	CDR3nt	CDR3aa
TRBJ2-7	TRBV5-4	NA	18	many	TGTGCCAGCAGCCTGTTTCCGCGACAGGATAGGAGCTCCTACGAGCAGTACTTC	CASSLFPRQDRSSYEQYF
TRBJ1-2	TRBV25-1	NA	15	NA	TGTGCCAGCAGTGAATCTGGAAGAAGGGGCAGCGGCTACACCTTC	CASSESGRRGSGYTF
TRBJ1-5	TRBV15	TRBD1	15	few	TGTGCCACCAGCGTGTACAGGGGCCCCCATCAGCCCCAGCATTTT	CATSVYRGPHQPQHF
TRBJ1-2	TRBV9	NA	11	NA	TGTGCCAGCAGCGTAGAGGGCAGATCCACCTTC	CASSVEGRSTF
TRBJ1-5	TRBV4-3	NA	15	many	TGCGCCAGCAGCCAAGAGAACAGCTTCAATCAGCCCCAGCATTTT	CASSQENSFNQPQHF
TRBJ2-1	TRBV11-2	NA	15	once	TGTGCCAGCAGCTTCGACAGTTGGACCTACAATGAGCAGTTCTTC	CASSFDSWTYNEQFF
TRBJ2-1	TRBV11-2	NA	15	many	TGTGCCAGCTTGGGGGGCAGGGACCTCTACAATGAGCAGTTCTTC	CASLGGRDLYNEQFF
TRBJ1-5	TRBV12-3/TRBV12-4	NA	14	NA	TGTGCCAGCAGTTTAGGTGTGAGCAATCAGCCCCAGCATTTT	CASSLGVSNQPQHF
TRBJ2-2	TRBV24-1	NA	15	NA	TGTGCCGCCAGTGCCCCGACAGGAGGAACCGGGGAGCTGTTTTTT	CAASAPTGGTGELFF
TRBJ2-1	TRBV19	NA	14	NA	TGTGCCAGTAGACGAGGGAGCTCCTACAATGAGCAGTCCTTC	CASRRGSSYNEQSF
TRBJ2-5	TRBV4-2	TRBD1	16	many	TGTGCCAGCAGCCAGGGGGGAGGACAGGGGGCAGAGACCCAGTACTTC	CASSQGGGQGAETQYF
TRBJ1-1	TRBV4-3	NA	17	many	TGCGCCAGCAGCCAAGATAGATACACAACAGGGATAGTGGAAGCTTTCTTT	CASSQDRYTTGIVEAFF
TRBJ2-7	TRBV20-1	NA	11	NA	TGCAGTGCTAGTAGGTGGGACGAGCAGTACTTC	CSASRWDEQYF
TRBJ2-7	TRBV5-4	TRBD2	16	many	TGTGCCGTAACCGGGACTAGCGGTAGGAATGCCTACGAGCAGTACTTC	CAVTGTSGRNAYEQYF
TRBJ2-3	TRBV6-4	NA	14	many	TGTGCCAGCAGTGAAGGGCCGGACACAGATACGCAGTATTTT	CASSEGPDTDTQYF
TRBJ1-1	TRBV12-3/TRBV12-4	NA	13	many	TGTGCCAGCAGAGCGGGACCGGAGACTGAAGCTTTCTTT	CASRAGPETEAFF
TRBJ1-6	TRBV7-9	NA	14	NA	TGTGCCAGCAGTTCCGGCACGGGGAATTCACCCCTCCACTTT	CASSSGTGNSPLHF
TRBJ1-6	TRBV7-3	TRBD1	13	once	TGTGCCAGCTCACCACAGGGGGATTCACCCCTCCACTTT	CASSPQGDSPLHF
TRBJ2-7	TRBV12-3/TRBV12-4	TRBD1	17	NA	TGTGCCAGCAGTTTGGACAGGGGGGGATTTTTCTCCTACGAGCAGTACTTC	CASSLDRGGFFSYEQYF
TRBJ2-1	TRBV7-9	TRBD2	17	NA	TGTGCCAGCAGCGGACACTCCGGGACTAGCGCTTACAATGAGCAGTTCTTC	CASSGHSGTSAYNEQFF
TRBJ1-6	TRBV13	NA	15	many	TGTGCCAGCAGCCGACGGACAAGAGCTGCTTCACCCCTCCACTTT	CASSRRTRAASPLHF
TRBJ2-7	TRBV20-1	NA	13	NA	TGCAGTCCCTTCCGGGGGCCGTCCTACGAGCAGTACTTC	CSPFRGPSYEQYF
TRBJ2-4	TRBV12-3/TRBV12-4	TRBD1	18	few	TGTGCCAGCAGTTTTCACGAATTAGGGACAGGGGCCAAAAACATTCAGTACTTC	CASSFHELGTGAKNIQYF
TRBJ2-5	TRBV12-3/TRBV12-4	NA	15	many	TGTGCCAGCAGCCTCACTTCCCGGGGACAAGAGACCCAGTACTTC	CASSLTSRGQETQYF